The source of this T cell receptor (beta chain) is a study of blood T cell repertoires in COVID-19. The wider study: Nucleic acid was either cDNA or gDNA, and it came from T cells, B-cell-depleted T cells, or PBMCs.

Germline V gives CDR1 MNHEY, CDR2 SVGAGI. The CDR3 runs to 15 residues. Trimming left V 0 bases short and J 5 bases short, with 13 bases between. Per the authors' pipeline: Amplified reference gene primers provided the basis for estimating nucleated cell counts. Generated by immunoSEQ multiplex PCR, the TCRdb table keeps only in-frame clones and is missing some. V and J calls and clone size come straight from that table; D and trimming were deduced from the DNA. Here the sample spans hundreds of thousands of clones, 80% to 95% being singletons. This clone occurred once. V and J are TRBV6-5 and TRBJ1-1; a possible D gene is TRBD1 (5 bases). Sequencing input: PBMCs or T cells enriched from blood (not recorded which). The clonotype originates from a woman younger than 30 who had recovered from COVID-19. The CDR3 DNA reads as TGTGCCAGCAGTTACTCCCGGTCTCGGACAACTGAAGCTTTCTTT. This encodes CASSYSRSRTTEAFF.